This T cell receptor (beta chain) appears in the sequencing data of a study of blood T cell repertoires in COVID-19. Study overall: Whether acute or convalescent, the COVID-19 samples came from the United States, Italy and Spain.

In the original workflow: Quantification of nucleated cells was approximated via reference gene primer amplification. Assay used: immunoSEQ multiplex PCR; TCRdb lists only in-frame clones, some missing. The V and J calls and clone size come from that table; D and trimming were worked out from the DNA. The data show roughly 290,000 clones, around 81% seen once. As to this clone: The junction shows a germline mismatch at one end, possibly a read error.

CDR3 size: 16 residues. Germline V gene lookup returns CDR1 SGHTA and CDR2 FQGNSA. This chain uses TRBV7-2 with TRBJ2-5, with 9 positions matching TRBD2. Sequenced material: peripheral blood. This clonotype was sampled from a woman in her forties or fifties with active or convalescent COVID-19. CDR3 DNA: TGTGCCAGCAGTTTAGGATCTAGCGGGGCTCAAGAGACCCAGTACTTC. Translated, it gives CASSLGSSGAQETQYF.